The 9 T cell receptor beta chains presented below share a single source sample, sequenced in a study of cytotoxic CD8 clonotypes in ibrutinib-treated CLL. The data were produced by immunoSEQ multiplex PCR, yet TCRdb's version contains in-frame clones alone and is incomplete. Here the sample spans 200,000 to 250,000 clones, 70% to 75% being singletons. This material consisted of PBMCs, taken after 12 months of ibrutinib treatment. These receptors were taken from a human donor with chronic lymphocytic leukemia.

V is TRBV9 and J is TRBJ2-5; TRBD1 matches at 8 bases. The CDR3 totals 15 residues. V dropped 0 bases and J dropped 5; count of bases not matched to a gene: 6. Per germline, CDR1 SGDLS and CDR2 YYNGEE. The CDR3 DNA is TGTGCCAGCAGCGTAGGGGGGACAGGATTGGAGACCCAGTACTTC. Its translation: CASSVGGTGLETQYF.

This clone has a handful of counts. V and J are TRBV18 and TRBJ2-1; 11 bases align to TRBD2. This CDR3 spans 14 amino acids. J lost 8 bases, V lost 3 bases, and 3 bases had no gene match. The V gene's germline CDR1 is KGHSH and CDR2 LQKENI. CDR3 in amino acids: CASSPTSGSDEQFF. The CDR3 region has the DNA TGTGCCAGCTCACCCACTAGCGGGAGCGATGAGCAGTTCTTC.

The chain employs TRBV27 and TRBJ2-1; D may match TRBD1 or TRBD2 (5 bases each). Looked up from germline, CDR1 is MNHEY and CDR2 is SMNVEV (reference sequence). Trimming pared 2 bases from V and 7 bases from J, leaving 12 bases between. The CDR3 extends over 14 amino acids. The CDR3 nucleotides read TGTGCCAGCAGTTTAGGTGGGAGACAGAATGAGCAGTTCTTC. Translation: CASSLGGRQNEQFF.

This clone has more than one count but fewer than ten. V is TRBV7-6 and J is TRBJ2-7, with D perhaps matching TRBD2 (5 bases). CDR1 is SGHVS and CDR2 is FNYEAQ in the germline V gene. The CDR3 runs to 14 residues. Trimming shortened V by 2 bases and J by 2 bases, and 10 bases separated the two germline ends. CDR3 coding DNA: TGTGCCAGCAGCTTATCGAGGGAAACCTACGAGCAGTACTTC. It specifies CASSLSRETYEQYF.

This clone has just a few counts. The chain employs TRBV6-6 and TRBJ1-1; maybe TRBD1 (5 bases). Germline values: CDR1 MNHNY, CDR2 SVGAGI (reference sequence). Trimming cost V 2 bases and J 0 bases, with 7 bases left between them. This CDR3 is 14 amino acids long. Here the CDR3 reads CASSYGGMNTEAFF. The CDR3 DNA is TGTGCCAGCAGTTACGGGGGAATGAACACTGAAGCTTTCTTT.

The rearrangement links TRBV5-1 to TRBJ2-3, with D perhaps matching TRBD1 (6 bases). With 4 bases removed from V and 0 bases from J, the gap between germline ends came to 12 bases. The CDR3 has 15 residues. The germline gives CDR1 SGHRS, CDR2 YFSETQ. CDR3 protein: CASSGRTASTDTQYF. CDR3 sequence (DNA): TGCGCCAGCAGCGGCCGGACAGCTAGCACAGATACGCAGTATTTT. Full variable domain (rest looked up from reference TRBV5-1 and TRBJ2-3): KAGVTQTPRYLIKTRGQQVTLSCSPISGHRSVSWYQQTPGQGLQFLFEYFSETQRNKGNFPGRFSGRQFSNSRSEMNVSTLELGDSALYLCASSGRTASTDTQYFGPGTRLTVL.

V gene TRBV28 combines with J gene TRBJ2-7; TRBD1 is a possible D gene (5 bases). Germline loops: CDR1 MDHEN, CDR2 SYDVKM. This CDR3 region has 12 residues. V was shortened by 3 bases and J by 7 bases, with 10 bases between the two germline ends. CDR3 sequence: CASSLGPMEQYF. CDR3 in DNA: TGTGCCAGCAGTTTGGGGCCCATGGAGCAGTACTTC.

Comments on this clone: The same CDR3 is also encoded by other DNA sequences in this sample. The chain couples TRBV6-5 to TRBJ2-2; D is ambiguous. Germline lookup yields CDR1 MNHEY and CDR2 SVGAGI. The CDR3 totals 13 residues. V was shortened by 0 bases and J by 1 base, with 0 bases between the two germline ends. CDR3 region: CASSYSNTGELFF. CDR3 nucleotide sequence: TGTGCCAGCAGTTACTCGAACACCGGGGAGCTGTTTTTT.

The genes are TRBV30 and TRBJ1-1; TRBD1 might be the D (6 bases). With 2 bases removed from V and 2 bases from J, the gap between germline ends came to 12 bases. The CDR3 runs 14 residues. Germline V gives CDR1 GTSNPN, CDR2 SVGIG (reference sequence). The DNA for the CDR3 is TGTGCCTGGAGTAACGGACAGCTCAACACTGAAGCTTTCTTT. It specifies CAWSNGQLNTEAFF. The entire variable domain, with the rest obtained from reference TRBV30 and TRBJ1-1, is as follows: SQTIHQWPATLVQPVGSPLSLECTVEGTSNPNLYWYRQAAGRGLQLLFYSVGIGQISSEVPQNLSASRPQDRQFILSSKKLLLSDSGFYLCAWSNGQLNTEAFFGQGTRLTVV.